The clone carrying this T cell receptor (beta chain) was observed a few times. The data are from a study of response to subunit inactivated influenza vaccine. The CDR3 is 12 residues long. CDR1 MNHEY and CDR2 SVGAGI come from the germline V gene. Trimming removed 6 bases at V and 4 bases at J, with 9 bases between. MiXCR, run by TCRdb on the RT-PCR reads, gives a single entry per CDR3 protein. The data hold about 620,000 distinct CDR3 sequences, with approximately 10% observed a single time. These sequences were also reported in another study, on T cells expressing NK-cell markers. That paper adds: The TCR beta cDNA came from 5'RACE template switching with UMIs. The authors sequenced eight donors, of whom seven were HCMV-seropositive and one was seronegative. Several experiments added an anti-gamma-delta TCR antibody to sort only alpha-beta TCR T cells. Dominant NKG2C+ clonotypes in about 6 donors made up 1.0-7.0% of CD8+ T cells. Also leading the CD3+CD56-NKG2C+ fraction in a few donors were these clonotypes.

The sequencing used PBMCs from blood, collected on the day of vaccination. The source is a man between 45 and 60 years old who received an inactivated influenza vaccine. This chain joins TRBV6-5 and TRBJ1-1; D remains ambiguous. CDR3 in amino acids: CASRAPGTEAFF. CDR3 in DNA: TGTGCCAGCAGGGCCCCGGGCACTGAAGCTTTCTTT.